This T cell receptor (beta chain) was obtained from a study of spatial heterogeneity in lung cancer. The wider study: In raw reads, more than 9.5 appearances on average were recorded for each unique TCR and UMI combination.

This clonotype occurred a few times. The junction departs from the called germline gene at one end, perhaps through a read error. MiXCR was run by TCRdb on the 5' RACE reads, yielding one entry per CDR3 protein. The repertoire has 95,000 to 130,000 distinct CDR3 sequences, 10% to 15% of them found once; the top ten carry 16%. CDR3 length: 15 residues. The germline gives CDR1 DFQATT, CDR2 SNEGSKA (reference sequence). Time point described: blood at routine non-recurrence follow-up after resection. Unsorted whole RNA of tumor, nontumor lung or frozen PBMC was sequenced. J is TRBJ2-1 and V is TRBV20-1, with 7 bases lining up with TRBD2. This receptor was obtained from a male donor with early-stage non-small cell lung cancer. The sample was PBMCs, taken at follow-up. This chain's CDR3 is CSARAGTTVGDEQFF. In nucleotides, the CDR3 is TGCAGTGCCAGAGCCGGGACTACCGTAGGGGATGAGCAGTTCTTC.